This T cell receptor (beta chain) was retrieved from a study of glioma-infiltrating T cells after dendritic cell vaccination. Overall study context: Monocyte-derived dendritic cells, cultured approximately 7 days with IL-4 and GM-CSF, were pulsed with autologous tumor lysate.

This table comes from immunoSEQ multiplex PCR, and its TCRdb copy is limited to in-frame clones, with some not included. The table shows fewer than 85,000 clones, with around 86% occurring only once. Germline-derived CDR1 and CDR2 are MNHEY and SVGAGI. The V gene lost 3 bases and the J gene lost 5 bases, with 5 bases spanning the gap. The CDR3 contains 11 residues. Time point denoted: after dendritic cell vaccination, including at tumor progression/relapse. This TCR derives from a human donor with glioblastoma. Sequenced here: blood, sampled after dendritic cell vaccination. The chain has TRBV6-5 and TRBJ2-7; D is unclear. This CDR3 reads CASSYYDEQYF. CDR3 DNA sequence: TGTGCCAGCAGTTATTATGACGAGCAGTACTTC.